Reported below is one TCR beta chain. Amplification yielded TCR beta CDR3 regions, with RNA transcripts as the source. First-round RT-PCR targeting the TCR CDR3 was performed with the HTBI primer set. TCRdb re-called the multiplex PCR reads with MiXCR, one entry per CDR3 protein. Here the sample spans about 50,000 distinct CDR3 sequences, 40% to 55% being singletons. This specimen belongs to a study of T cells in Graves' hyperthyroidism and ophthalmopathy. Trimming removed 0 bases at V and 8 bases at J, with 11 bases between. The CDR3 runs to 14 residues. Germline V gene data show CDR1 as SGDLS and CDR2 as YYNGEE.

The sequenced material came from blood. The V call is TRBV9, the J call TRBJ1-4; maybe TRBD1 (6 bases). The TCR comes from a woman in her twenties or thirties with Graves' ophthalmopathy. In DNA, the CDR3 is TGTGCCAGCAGCGTAGGGGGGGGCAGAGAAAAACTGTTTTTT. Residues: CASSVGGGREKLFF.